Listed below are T cell receptor beta chains from one sample, sequenced in a study of blood T cell repertoires in COVID-19. Only in-frame clones appear in the TCRdb table, and some are missing; sequencing was by immunoSEQ multiplex PCR. The sample has nearly 350,000 clones, around 80% seen once; the top ten hold around 3%. Material: peripheral blood. The source of these receptors is a man aged 25 to 40 with active or convalescent COVID-19. The CDR3 runs from the conserved cysteine through the conserved F or W. The D gene is left open where the match is weak. The size field is filled for only some rows; it gives once, few, many or a size class.

V	size	J	length	D	DNA	CDR3
TRBV7-9	NA	TRBJ2-2	14	NA	TGTGCCAGCAGCTTGGGCAGTAACACCGGGGAGCTGTTTTTT	CASSLGSNTGELFF
TRBV18	NA	TRBJ1-3	20	NA	TGTGCCAGCTCACCACCAGTGTTCTTGCCAAACCCTAACTCTGGAAACACCATATATTTT	CASSPPVFLPNPNSGNTIYF
TRBV21-1	once	TRBJ2-1	20	NA	TGTGCCAGCAGCAAAGAAGAGGAAACTAGCGGGGGGGCCGTCTACAATGAGCAGTTCTTC	CASSKEEETSGGAVYNEQFF
TRBV5-4	NA	TRBJ2-2	15	TRBD1	TGTGCCAGCAGCATAGGACAGGGCCACACCGGGGAGCTGTTTTTT	CASSIGQGHTGELFF
TRBV5-1	NA	TRBJ1-2	16	NA	TGCGCCAGCAGCCATTTACAGGGCTCCCACAACTATGGCTACACCTTC	CASSHLQGSHNYGYTF
TRBV10-3	NA	TRBJ2-3	16	TRBD2	TGTGCCATCAGTGCGATGGTAGCGGGGGGTACAGATACGCAGTATTTT	CAISAMVAGGTDTQYF
TRBV24-1	NA	TRBJ1-2	14	NA	TGTGCCACCAGTGATTCCCTGGTCGCGAATGGCTACACCTTC	CATSDSLVANGYTF
TRBV11-3	NA	TRBJ2-3	17	NA	TGTGCCAGCAGCTTGGGGGCGCCCCGTTCTAGCACAGATACGCAGTATTTT	CASSLGAPRSSTDTQYF
TRBV7-3	NA	TRBJ2-1	16	TRBD2	TGTGCCAGCAGCTTAGTGGCTAGCGGGGGGGCTGAGGAGCAGTTCTTC	CASSLVASGGAEEQFF
TRBV7-2	few	TRBJ2-7	14	TRBD1	TGTGCCAGCAGCTTAGCAACAGGGGCCTACGAGCAGTACTTC	CASSLATGAYEQYF
TRBV12-3/TRBV12-4	NA	TRBJ2-5	11	NA	TGTGCCAGCAGTTTCGGGGAGACCCAGTACTTC	CASSFGETQYF
TRBV28	NA	TRBJ2-3	15	NA	TGTGCCAGCAGCCTGACCCAGGGTTCGACAGATACGCAGTATTTT	CASSLTQGSTDTQYF
TRBV7-2	NA	TRBJ1-2	14	NA	TGTGCCAGCAGCTCAAACGACAGGCTCTATGGCTACACCTTC	CASSSNDRLYGYTF
TRBV5-4	NA	TRBJ2-1	11	NA	TGTGCCAGCAGCTTGGGTAGCGTGGAGTTCTTC	CASSLGSVEFF
TRBV5-1	NA	TRBJ1-1	13	NA	TGCGCCAGCAGCTGGGAGGCGGAGGCTGAAGCTTTCTTT	CASSWEAEAEAFF
TRBV15	NA	TRBJ2-7	15	NA	TGTGCCACCCGAAGGCTAGCGAAGAGCTCCTACGAGCAGTACTTC	CATRRLAKSSYEQYF
TRBV28	NA	TRBJ2-6	16	NA	TGTGCCAGCAGCCTGAGGGCGCTTTCAGGGGCCAACGTCCTGACTTTC	CASSLRALSGANVLTF
TRBV13	NA	TRBJ2-7	14	NA	TGTGCCAGCAGCTTACGTGACATTACCTACGAGCAGTACTTC	CASSLRDITYEQYF
TRBV3-1/TRBV3-2	NA	TRBJ2-6	18	TRBD2	TGTGCCAGCAGCCAAGCGGCTAGCGGGGAGGCTGGGGCCAACGTCCTGACTTTC	CASSQAASGEAGANVLTF
TRBV4-3	NA	TRBJ1-1	14	NA	TGCGCCAGCAGCCAGGTGTGGGCCAACACTGAAGCTTTCTTT	CASSQVWANTEAFF
TRBV6-5	NA	TRBJ2-2	14	TRBD2	TGTGCCAGCAGAGCGGGGCTAAACACCGGGGAGCTGTTTTTT	CASRAGLNTGELFF
TRBV30	few	TRBJ1-1	14	TRBD1	TGTGCCTGGAGAACTACCGGGACAGTTACTGAAGCTTTCTTT	CAWRTTGTVTEAFF
TRBV20-1	NA	TRBJ1-1	11	NA	TGCAGTGTTTTAGTAAAAACTGAAGCTTTCTTT	CSVLVKTEAFF
TRBV18	NA	TRBJ1-2	16	NA	TGTGCCAACTCACCGATTAACAGGGTGGCGAACTATGGCTACACCTTC	CANSPINRVANYGYTF
TRBV28	NA	TRBJ2-7	13	NA	TGTGCCAGCAGCCCCGAGGGAATCTACGAGCAGTACTTC	CASSPEGIYEQYF
TRBV19	NA	TRBJ2-7	13	TRBD1	TGTGCCAGTAGCCTGGACAGGGGGGACGAGCAGTACTTC	CASSLDRGDEQYF
TRBV7-3	NA	TRBJ1-2	14	NA	TGTGCCAGCAGCTTAGGGCACCAGAACTATGGCTACACCTTC	CASSLGHQNYGYTF
TRBV5-8	few	TRBJ2-5	14	TRBD2	TGTGCCAGCAGCTCCGGGGGAGGGCGAAAGACCCAGTACTTC	CASSSGGGRKTQYF
TRBV5-4	NA	TRBJ2-3	15	NA	TGTGCCAGCAGCTCTGCCAGGGGCCTCTCGGATACGCAGTATTTT	CASSSARGLSDTQYF
TRBV5-1	NA	TRBJ2-1	15	TRBD2	TGCGCCAGCAGCATAACTAGCGGCTCCTACAATGAGCAGTTCTTC	CASSITSGSYNEQFF
TRBV2	NA	TRBJ2-5	18	NA	TGTGCCAGCAGTGAACCCAGGGGCGGGCAATCCATACTAGAGACCCAGTACTTC	CASSEPRGGQSILETQYF
TRBV19	few	TRBJ1-6	12	NA	TGTGCCAGTAGTCCGCGACAGAACCCCCGGCACTTT	CASSPRQNPRHF
TRBV5-1	once	TRBJ2-5	14	NA	TGCGCCAGCAGCTTTCGGCGGATGGAAGAGACCCAGTACTTC	CASSFRRMEETQYF
TRBV19	few	TRBJ2-7	19	TRBD2	TGTGCCAGTAGCCATCTAGGAGGACTAGCGGGAGCCCCCGGGAACGAGCAGTACTTC	CASSHLGGLAGAPGNEQYF
TRBV27	NA	TRBJ1-4	14	TRBD1	TGTGCCAGCAGCCTGACAGGGAGGCGAGAAAAACTGTTTTTT	CASSLTGRREKLFF
TRBV3-1/TRBV3-2	NA	TRBJ2-7	16	NA	TGTGCCAGCAGCCAAGAAAGGAGGGCCCTCGGGGACGAGCAGTACTTC	CASSQERRALGDEQYF
TRBV6-5	NA	TRBJ1-1	15	NA	TGTGCCAGCAGTTACTCGACAGGTCTTAGTGGGGAAGCTTTCTTT	CASSYSTGLSGEAFF
TRBV5-4	NA	TRBJ2-1	16	TRBD2	TGTGCCAGCAGCGTAAAGACTAGCAGCATCTACAATGAGCAGTTCTTC	CASSVKTSSIYNEQFF
TRBV7-2	NA	TRBJ2-1	15	NA	TGTGCCAGCAGCTTATTGTGGGGGCCCTACAATGAGCAGTTCTTC	CASSLLWGPYNEQFF
TRBV19	NA	TRBJ1-5	14	NA	TGTGCCAGTAGTCTCCGACAAGAAGATCAGCCCCAGCATTTT	CASSLRQEDQPQHF
TRBV15	NA	TRBJ2-3	15	NA	TGTGCCACCAGCCCGTCGGGACACCGCACAGATACGCAGTATTTT	CATSPSGHRTDTQYF
TRBV13	NA	TRBJ2-1	12	NA	TGTGCCAGCAGCTGGGAGGATCATGAGCAGTTCTTC	CASSWEDHEQFF
TRBV30	NA	TRBJ1-4	15	TRBD1	TGTGCCTGGAGTGTGACAGGGGCCTTGAATGAAAAACTGTTTTTT	CAWSVTGALNEKLFF
TRBV30	NA	TRBJ1-4	14	TRBD1	TGTGCCTGGAGTATACAGGGGCTTAATGAAAAACTGTTTTTT	CAWSIQGLNEKLFF
TRBV24-1	NA	TRBJ2-3	18	TRBD1	TGTGCCACCAGTGATTTCCAATCCGGGACAGGGAACACAGATACGCAGTATTTT	CATSDFQSGTGNTDTQYF
TRBV5-4	NA	TRBJ2-5	15	NA	TGTGCCAGCAGCCTTCCCGGGTACGCAGGGGAGACCCAGTACTTC	CASSLPGYAGETQYF
TRBV2	NA	TRBJ1-1	13	NA	TGTGCCAGCAGCTTCCACAGTGACACTGAAGCTTTCTTT	CASSFHSDTEAFF
TRBV9	NA	TRBJ2-1	16	TRBD2	TGTGCCAGCAGCGAACTAGCGGGGGGGCCTAACAATGAGCAGTTCTTC	CASSELAGGPNNEQFF